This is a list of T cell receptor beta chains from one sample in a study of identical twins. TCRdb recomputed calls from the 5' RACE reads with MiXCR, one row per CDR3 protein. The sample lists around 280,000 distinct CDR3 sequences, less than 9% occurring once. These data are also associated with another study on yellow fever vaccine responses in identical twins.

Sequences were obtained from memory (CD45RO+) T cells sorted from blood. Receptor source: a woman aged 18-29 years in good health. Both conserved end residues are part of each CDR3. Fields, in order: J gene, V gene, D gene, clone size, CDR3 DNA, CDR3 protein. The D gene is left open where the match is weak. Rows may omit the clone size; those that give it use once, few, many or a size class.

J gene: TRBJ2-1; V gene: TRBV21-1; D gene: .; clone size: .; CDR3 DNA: TGTGCCAGCAGCCGACAACAGCGGGGGGTAATCGAGCAGTTCTTC; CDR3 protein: CASSRQQRGVIEQFF
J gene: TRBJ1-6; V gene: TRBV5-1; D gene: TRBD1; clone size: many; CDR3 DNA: TGCGCCAGCAGCTCGGGACAGGGACCCAATTCACCCCTCCACTTT; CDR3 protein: CASSSGQGPNSPLHF
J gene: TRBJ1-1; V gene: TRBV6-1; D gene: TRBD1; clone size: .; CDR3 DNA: TGTGCCACCGCAGGGGGCGTAGAAGCTTTCTTT; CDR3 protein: CATAGGVEAFF
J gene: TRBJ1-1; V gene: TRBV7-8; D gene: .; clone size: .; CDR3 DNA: TGTGCCAGCAGCGTCTTGCGGGGCCCTTATGAAGCTTTCTTT; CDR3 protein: CASSVLRGPYEAFF
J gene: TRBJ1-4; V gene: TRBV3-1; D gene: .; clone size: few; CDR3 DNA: TGTGCCAGCAGCCAAGTGAGTCGGAGGGAAAAACTGTTTTTT; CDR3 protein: CASSQVSRREKLFF
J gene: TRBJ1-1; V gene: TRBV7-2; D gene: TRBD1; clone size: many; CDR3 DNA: TGTGCCAGCAGCACGTCCCGGGACAGGAACACTGAAGCTTTCTTT; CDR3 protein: CASSTSRDRNTEAFF
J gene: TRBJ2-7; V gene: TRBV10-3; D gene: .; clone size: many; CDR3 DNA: TGTGCCATCAGCCTTAGGGGGGATGAGCAGTACTTC; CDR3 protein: CAISLRGDEQYF
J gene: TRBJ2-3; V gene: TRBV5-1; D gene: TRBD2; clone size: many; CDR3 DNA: TGCGCCAGCAGCTTGGGGCCTAGCGGGAACACAGATACGCAGTATTTT; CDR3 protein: CASSLGPSGNTDTQYF
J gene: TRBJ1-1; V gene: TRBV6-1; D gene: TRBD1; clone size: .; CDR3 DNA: TGTGCCAGCAGCCGGGACAGAATGAACACTGAAGCTTTCTTT; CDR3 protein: CASSRDRMNTEAFF
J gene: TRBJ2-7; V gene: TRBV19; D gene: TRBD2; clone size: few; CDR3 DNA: TGTGCCAGTAGTCCTGGGACTAGCGGCGCCTACGAGCAGTACTTC; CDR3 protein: CASSPGTSGAYEQYF
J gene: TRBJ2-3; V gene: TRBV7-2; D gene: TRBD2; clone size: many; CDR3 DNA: TGTGCCAGCAGCTTAGCACTAGCGGGCTCTGGAGATACGCAGTATTTT; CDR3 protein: CASSLALAGSGDTQYF
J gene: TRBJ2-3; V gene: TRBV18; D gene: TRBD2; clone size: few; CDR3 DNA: TGTGCCAGCTCGCCGATGCCAGCGGGGGGCTCAGATACGCAGTATTTT; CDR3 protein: CASSPMPAGGSDTQYF
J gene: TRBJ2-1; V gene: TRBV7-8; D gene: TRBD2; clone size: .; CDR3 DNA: TGTGCCAGCAGCTTAGTGGCTAGCGGGGGGGCAGTTGAGCAGTTCTTC; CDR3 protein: CASSLVASGGAVEQFF
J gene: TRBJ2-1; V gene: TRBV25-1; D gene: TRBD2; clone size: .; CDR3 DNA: TGTGCCAGCAGTTTCCCGGGAGGGAGAGGGTTCTTC; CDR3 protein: CASSFPGGRGFF
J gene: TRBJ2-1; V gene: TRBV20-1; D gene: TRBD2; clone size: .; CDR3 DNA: TGCAGTGCGCGGCACGGGACTAGCGGAGCCTACAATGAGCAGTTCTTC; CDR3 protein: CSARHGTSGAYNEQFF
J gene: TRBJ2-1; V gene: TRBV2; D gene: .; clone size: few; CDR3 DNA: TGTGCCAGCAGTGAAGCGCGGCCGTCCTACAATGAGCAGTTCTTC; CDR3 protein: CASSEARPSYNEQFF
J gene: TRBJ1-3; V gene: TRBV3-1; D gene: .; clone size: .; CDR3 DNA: TGTGCCAGCAGCCGAAACCTCGACGGGCCTGGAAACACCATATATTTT; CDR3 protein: CASSRNLDGPGNTIYF
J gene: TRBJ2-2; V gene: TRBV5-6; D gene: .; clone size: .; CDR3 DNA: TGTGCCAGCAGCTTCGCAGTCACCGGGGAGCTGTTTTTT; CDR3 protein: CASSFAVTGELFF
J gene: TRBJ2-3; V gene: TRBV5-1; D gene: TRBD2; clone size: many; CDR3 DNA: TGCGCCAGCAGCTGGAGACTAGCGGGAGGGACCACAGATACGCAGTATTTT; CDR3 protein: CASSWRLAGGTTDTQYF
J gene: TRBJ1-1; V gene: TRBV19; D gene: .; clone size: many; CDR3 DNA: TGTGCCAGTAGTGAGCAGGGTAGCCGCACTGAAGCTTTCTTT; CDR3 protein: CASSEQGSRTEAFF
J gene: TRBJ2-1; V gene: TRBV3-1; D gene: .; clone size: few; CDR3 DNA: TGTGCCAGCAGCCAACGAATGTATTTGCGGGAGCAGTTCTTC; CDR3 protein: CASSQRMYLREQFF
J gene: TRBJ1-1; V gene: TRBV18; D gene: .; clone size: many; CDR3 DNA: TGTGCCAGCTCAACCGAGACGGGATTGACTGAAGCTTTCTTT; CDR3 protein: CASSTETGLTEAFF
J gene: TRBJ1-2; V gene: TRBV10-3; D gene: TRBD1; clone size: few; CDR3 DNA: TGTGCCATCAGCAGGACAGGGGATGGCTACACCTTC; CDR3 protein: CAISRTGDGYTF
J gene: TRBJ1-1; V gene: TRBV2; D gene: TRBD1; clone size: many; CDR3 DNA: TGTGCCAGCAGGGCCTTACAGGGGGCTATAACTGAAGCTTTCTTT; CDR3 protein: CASRALQGAITEAFF
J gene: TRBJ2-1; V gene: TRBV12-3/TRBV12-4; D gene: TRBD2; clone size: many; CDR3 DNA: TGTGCCAGCAGTCCTCTGCGGGGGGGATACAATGAGCAGTTCTTC; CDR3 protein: CASSPLRGGYNEQFF
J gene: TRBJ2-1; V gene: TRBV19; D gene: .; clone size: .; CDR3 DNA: TGTGCCAGTAGTATAGCGTCGTACAATGAGCAGTTCTTC; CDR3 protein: CASSIASYNEQFF
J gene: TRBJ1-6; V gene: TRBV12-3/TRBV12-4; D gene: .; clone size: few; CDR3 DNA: TGTGCCAGCAGTTTAATGGGCAGTTCACCCCTCCACTTT; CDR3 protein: CASSLMGSSPLHF
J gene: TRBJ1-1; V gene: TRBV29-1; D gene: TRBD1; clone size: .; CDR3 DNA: TGCAGCGTATTCCGGACAGGGGGGAACACTGAAGCTTTCTTT; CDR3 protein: CSVFRTGGNTEAFF
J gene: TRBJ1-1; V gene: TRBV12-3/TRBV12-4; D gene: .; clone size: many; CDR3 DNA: TGTGCCAGCAGTGGTTTAGGGGGAAACACTGAAGCTTTCTTT; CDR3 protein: CASSGLGGNTEAFF
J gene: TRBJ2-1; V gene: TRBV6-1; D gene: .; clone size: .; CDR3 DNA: TGTGCCAGCCTCCGGGGGGCTGAGCAGTTCTTC; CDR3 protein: CASLRGAEQFF